This T cell receptor beta chain emerged from a study of cytomegalovirus exposure and HLA in healthy donors. The CDR3 runs 17 residues. V shed 3 bases and J 5 bases; nucleotides not matched to a gene: 14. Germline V gene sequence: CDR1 SGHNT, CDR2 YYREEE (reference sequence). PCR involved 60 Vbeta and 13 Jbeta primers. Profiling relied on immunoSEQ multiplex PCR, and the TCRdb table lists in-frame clones only, not all of them. Of 89,000 or so clones in the sample, almost 85% were seen once. This clone was found a few times. No antigen is known for it. Whole-study results and caveats: A missense DCLRE1C variant was associated with V- and J-gene trimming of TCR beta chains in a later analysis, and an independent cohort replicated the association. Versus the approximately 670-donor mean, an Asian-associated ancestry cluster reportedly showed fewer N-insertions in a later analysis.

Sequenced material: PBMCs. The source is a woman under 30 in good health and CMV-seropositive. V is TRBV5-4 and J is TRBJ2-1; TRBD2 agrees at 7 bases. CDR3 amino acids: CASSYALAGVGNNEQFF. In nucleotides, the CDR3 is TGTGCCAGCAGCTACGCTTTGGCGGGAGTAGGGAACAATGAGCAGTTCTTC.